The rows below give T cell receptor beta chains drawn from one sample of a study of T-cell memory formation after mild COVID-19. TCRdb reprocessed the 5' RACE reads with MiXCR, giving one entry per CDR3 protein. The sample has about 27,000 distinct CDR3 sequences, about 8% seen once. Source material: PBMCs or a T cell subset sorted from them (not recorded which). These receptors were obtained from an adult woman who had mild COVID-19 (a few samples of this study predate the infection). Cell type and time point are not known. Each CDR3 is given with its conserved first and last residue.

J gene: TRBJ2-3
V gene: TRBV9
CDR3 protein: CASSVATGGGGTDTQYF

J gene: TRBJ2-7
V gene: TRBV3-1
CDR3 protein: CASSQSDEQYF

J gene: TRBJ2-7
V gene: TRBV6-1
CDR3 protein: CASSVPTVRSYEQYF

J gene: TRBJ1-2
V gene: TRBV7-9
CDR3 protein: CASSLADRKRNYGYTF

J gene: TRBJ2-7
V gene: TRBV30
CDR3 protein: CAWSIELPDEQYF

J gene: TRBJ1-1
V gene: TRBV5-6
CDR3 protein: CASSTGKAEAFF

J gene: TRBJ1-3
V gene: TRBV12-3/TRBV12-4
CDR3 protein: CASSLASFGTASGNTIYF

J gene: TRBJ1-4
V gene: TRBV15
CDR3 protein: CATSRDGGAALFF

J gene: TRBJ1-2
V gene: TRBV6-5
CDR3 protein: CASTNNNYGYTF

J gene: TRBJ2-2
V gene: TRBV30
CDR3 protein: CAWSLGGGGWELFF

J gene: TRBJ1-4
V gene: TRBV9
CDR3 protein: CASSGPRGAANEKLFF

J gene: TRBJ1-2
V gene: TRBV2
CDR3 protein: CASSDGTGLFGTF

J gene: TRBJ2-1
V gene: TRBV6-2/TRBV6-3
CDR3 protein: CASSYGASGSSEQFF

J gene: TRBJ2-7
V gene: TRBV11-1
CDR3 protein: CASKRQGPYEQYF

J gene: TRBJ2-1
V gene: TRBV6-6
CDR3 protein: CASRAREDGEQFF

J gene: TRBJ2-1
V gene: TRBV7-9
CDR3 protein: CASSLQLGLAGVTNEQFF

J gene: TRBJ2-1
V gene: TRBV29-1
CDR3 protein: CSVGGQSSYNEQFF

J gene: TRBJ2-7
V gene: TRBV7-8
CDR3 protein: CASSPSRGPARKIEQYF

J gene: TRBJ1-1
V gene: TRBV27
CDR3 protein: CASRSREEAFF

J gene: TRBJ2-7
V gene: TRBV30
CDR3 protein: CAWRQQSGHSYEQYF

J gene: TRBJ2-6
V gene: TRBV2
CDR3 protein: CASTQGGVGANVLTF

J gene: TRBJ1-5
V gene: TRBV5-1
CDR3 protein: CASSSAGGSSNQPQHF

J gene: TRBJ2-3
V gene: TRBV15
CDR3 protein: CATSRDRVDTQYF

J gene: TRBJ2-3
V gene: TRBV5-1
CDR3 protein: CASSYGQGTPASTDTQYF

J gene: TRBJ1-2
V gene: TRBV20-1
CDR3 protein: CSAAGTGGFYGYTF

J gene: TRBJ1-4
V gene: TRBV11-1
CDR3 protein: CASTLGIDATNEKLFF

J gene: TRBJ2-1
V gene: TRBV25-1
CDR3 protein: CASSEWGAGQGNEQFF

J gene: TRBJ2-5
V gene: TRBV29-1
CDR3 protein: CSADPGGQETQYF

J gene: TRBJ2-3
V gene: TRBV9
CDR3 protein: CASSQRTGNTDTQYF

J gene: TRBJ2-5
V gene: TRBV2
CDR3 protein: CASSREELQETQYF

J gene: TRBJ2-7
V gene: TRBV20-1
CDR3 protein: CSARGQIDYEQYF

J gene: TRBJ2-5
V gene: TRBV7-9
CDR3 protein: CASSRITRGPPETQYF

J gene: TRBJ1-2
V gene: TRBV12-3/TRBV12-4
CDR3 protein: CASSFRSDSGYTF

J gene: TRBJ1-6
V gene: TRBV6-2/TRBV6-3
CDR3 protein: CASSSTPSDSPNSPLHF

J gene: TRBJ2-1
V gene: TRBV24-1
CDR3 protein: CATREAGSDNEQFF

J gene: TRBJ1-2
V gene: TRBV12-3/TRBV12-4
CDR3 protein: CASSFETNGYTF

J gene: TRBJ1-1
V gene: TRBV7-3
CDR3 protein: CASSLTGQGATEAFF

J gene: TRBJ2-3
V gene: TRBV4-3
CDR3 protein: CASSQGRLPTSTDTQYF

J gene: TRBJ2-5
V gene: TRBV20-1
CDR3 protein: CSASGLAGAQETQYF

J gene: TRBJ1-2
V gene: TRBV24-1
CDR3 protein: CATSDPGTGYGYTF

J gene: TRBJ2-1
V gene: TRBV25-1
CDR3 protein: CASSDTPVPPGGAYNEQFF

J gene: TRBJ2-3
V gene: TRBV6-5
CDR3 protein: CASSSLAGGADTQYF

J gene: TRBJ2-7
V gene: TRBV4-3
CDR3 protein: CASSRAVDLTSSYEQYF

J gene: TRBJ1-2
V gene: TRBV7-2
CDR3 protein: CASSLVGTGKEGYTF

J gene: TRBJ1-2
V gene: TRBV19
CDR3 protein: CASGTGQGNYGYTF

J gene: TRBJ2-7
V gene: TRBV5-6
CDR3 protein: CASSLGTGRYEQYF

J gene: TRBJ2-3
V gene: TRBV7-8
CDR3 protein: CASSQEQGAADTQYF

J gene: TRBJ1-5
V gene: TRBV30
CDR3 protein: CAWGPFGNQPQHF

J gene: TRBJ2-1
V gene: TRBV24-1
CDR3 protein: CATSGSGGRNEQFF

J gene: TRBJ1-1
V gene: TRBV20-1
CDR3 protein: CRTTSSANTEAFF

J gene: TRBJ2-7
V gene: TRBV25-1
CDR3 protein: CASSYPGLSYEQYF

J gene: TRBJ1-1
V gene: TRBV12-3/TRBV12-4
CDR3 protein: CASSLGTVSPDVAFF

J gene: TRBJ1-1
V gene: TRBV20-1
CDR3 protein: CSARGVTNTEAFF

J gene: TRBJ1-1
V gene: TRBV30
CDR3 protein: CAWSADRVTEAFF

J gene: TRBJ1-1
V gene: TRBV7-8
CDR3 protein: CASSLGDRVTEAFF

J gene: TRBJ2-1
V gene: TRBV27
CDR3 protein: CASALLTGYHLHEQFF

J gene: TRBJ1-1
V gene: TRBV5-1
CDR3 protein: CASRPRDGNTEAFF